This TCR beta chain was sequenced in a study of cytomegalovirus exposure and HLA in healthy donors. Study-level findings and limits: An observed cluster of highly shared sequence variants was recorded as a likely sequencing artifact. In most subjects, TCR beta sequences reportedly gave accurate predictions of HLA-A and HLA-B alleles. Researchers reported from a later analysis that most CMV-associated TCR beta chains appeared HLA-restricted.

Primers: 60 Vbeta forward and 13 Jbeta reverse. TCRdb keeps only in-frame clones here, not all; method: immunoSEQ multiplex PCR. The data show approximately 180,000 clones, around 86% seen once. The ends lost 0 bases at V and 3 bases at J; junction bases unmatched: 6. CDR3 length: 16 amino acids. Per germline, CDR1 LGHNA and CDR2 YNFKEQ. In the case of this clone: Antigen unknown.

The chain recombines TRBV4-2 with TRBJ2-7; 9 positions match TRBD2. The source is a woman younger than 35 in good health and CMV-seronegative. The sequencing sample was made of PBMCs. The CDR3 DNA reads TGTGCCAGCAGCCAAGATGGGACTAGCCCTAACTACGAGCAGTACTTC. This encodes CASSQDGTSPNYEQYF.